This T cell receptor (beta chain) was sequenced during a study of blood T cell repertoires in COVID-19. Overall study context: The United States, Italy and Spain supplied acute and convalescent COVID-19 samples. PBMCs, B-cell-depleted T cells, or T cells provided the cDNA or gDNA that made up the material.

The method was immunoSEQ multiplex PCR; TCRdb's version includes in-frame clones alone and lacks a portion of them. In the table there are approximately 86,000 clones, around 89% of which are singletons. The CDR3 has 15 amino acids. Germline V lookup: CDR1 SGHTA, CDR2 FQGTGA. V lost 5 bases to trimming and J lost 0 bases, with 13 bases between them. The V and J genes are TRBV7-3 and TRBJ1-2, with a tentative D call TRBD1 (5 bases). The source material was peripheral blood. The clonotype comes from a man in his fifties or sixties with acute or convalescent COVID-19. CDR3 DNA: TGTGCCAGCAGCCCCCGGGGGGGGGCTAACTATGGCTACACCTTC. It translates to CASSPRGGANYGYTF. The full variable domain, completed using reference TRBV7-3 and TRBJ1-2, is GAGVSQTPSNKVTEKGKYVELRCDPISGHTALYWYRQSLGQGPEFLIYFQGTGAADDSGLPNDRFFAVRPEGSVSTLKIQRTERGDSAVYLCASSPRGGANYGYTFGSGTRLTVV.